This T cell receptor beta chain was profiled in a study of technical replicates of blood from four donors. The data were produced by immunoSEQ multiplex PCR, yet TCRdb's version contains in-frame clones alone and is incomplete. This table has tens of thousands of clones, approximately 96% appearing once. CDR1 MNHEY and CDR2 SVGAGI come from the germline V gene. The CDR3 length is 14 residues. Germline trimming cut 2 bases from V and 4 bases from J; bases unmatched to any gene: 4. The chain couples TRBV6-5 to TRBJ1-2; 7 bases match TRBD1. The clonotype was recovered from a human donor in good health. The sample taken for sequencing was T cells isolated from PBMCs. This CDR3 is CASSYPAGGYGYTF. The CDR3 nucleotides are TGTGCCAGCAGTTACCCGGCAGGGGGCTATGGCTACACCTTC.